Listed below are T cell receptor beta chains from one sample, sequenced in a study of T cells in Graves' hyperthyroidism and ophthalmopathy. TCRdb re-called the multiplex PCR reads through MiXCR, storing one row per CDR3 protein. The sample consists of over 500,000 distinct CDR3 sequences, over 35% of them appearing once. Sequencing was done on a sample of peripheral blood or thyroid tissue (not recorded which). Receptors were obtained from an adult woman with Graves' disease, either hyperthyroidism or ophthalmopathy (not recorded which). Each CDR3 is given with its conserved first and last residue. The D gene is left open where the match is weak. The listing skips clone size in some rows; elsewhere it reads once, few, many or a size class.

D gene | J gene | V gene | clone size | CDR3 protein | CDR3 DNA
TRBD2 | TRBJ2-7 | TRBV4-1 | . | CASSQEPSGRAQYF | TGCGCCAGCAGCCAAGAGCCTAGCGGGAGAGCGCAGTACTTC
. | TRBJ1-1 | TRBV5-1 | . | CASSLEARVSEAFF | TGTGCCAGCAGCTTGGAAGCTAGGGTGTCTGAAGCTTTCTTT
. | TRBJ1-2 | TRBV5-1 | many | CASSARLGGYTF | TGCGCCAGCAGCGCGCGACTGGGTGGCTACACCTTC
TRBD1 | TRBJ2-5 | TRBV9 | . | CASSPNRQGQETQYF | TGTGCCAGCAGCCCAAATAGACAGGGCCAAGAGACCCAGTACTTC
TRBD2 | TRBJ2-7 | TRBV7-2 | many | CASTPSGTNYEQYF | TGTGCCAGCACCCCTAGCGGGACAAACTACGAGCAGTACTTC
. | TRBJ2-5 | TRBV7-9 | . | CASSRLWETQYF | TGTGCCAGCAGCCGGCTGTGGGAGACCCAGTACTTC
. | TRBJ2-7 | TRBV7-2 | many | CASSLGTTGGEQYF | TGTGCCAGCAGCTTAGGTACAACTGGGGGCGAGCAGTACTTC
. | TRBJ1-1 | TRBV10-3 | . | CAIRGGFGAEAFF | TGTGCCATCAGGGGGGGATTTGGGGCTGAAGCTTTCTTT
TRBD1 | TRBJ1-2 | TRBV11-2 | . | CASSSGGTGTYGYTF | TGTGCCAGCAGCTCAGGCGGGACAGGGACCTATGGCTACACCTTC
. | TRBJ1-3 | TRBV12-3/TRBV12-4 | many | CASSFQGNTIYF | TGTGCCAGCAGTTTTCAGGGGAACACCATATATTTT
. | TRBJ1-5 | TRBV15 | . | CATSSDPGLSQPQHF | TGTGCCACCAGCTCAGACCCAGGGCTTAGTCAGCCCCAGCATTTT
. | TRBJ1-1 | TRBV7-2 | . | CASSLVRTEAFF | TGTGCCAGCAGCTTAGTGCGAACTGAAGCTTTCTTT
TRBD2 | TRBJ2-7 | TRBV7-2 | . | CASSASGRATTYEQYF | TGTGCCAGCAGCGCCAGCGGGAGGGCCACGACCTACGAGCAGTACTTC
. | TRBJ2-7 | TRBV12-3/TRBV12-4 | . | CASSPGEVEQYF | TGTGCCAGCAGTCCTGGTGAGGTCGAGCAGTACTTC
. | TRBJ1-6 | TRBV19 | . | CASSVNADSPLHF | TGTGCCAGTAGCGTAAACGCGGATTCACCCCTCCACTTT
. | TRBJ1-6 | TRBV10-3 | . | CAITPTTGLPLHF | TGTGCCATCACCCCAACAACAGGGTTACCCCTCCACTTT
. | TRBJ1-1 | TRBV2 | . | CASQPGRHSMNTEAFF | TGTGCCAGCCAGCCAGGACGGCATAGTATGAACACTGAAGCTTTCTTT
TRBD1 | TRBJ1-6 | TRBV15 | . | CATSMLGQGSYNSPLHF | TGTGCCACCAGCATGCTAGGACAGGGTTCCTATAATTCACCCCTCCACTTT
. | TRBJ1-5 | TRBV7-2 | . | CASSLEGGFNQPQHF | TGTGCCAGCAGCTTAGAAGGGGGGTTCAATCAGCCCCAGCATTTT
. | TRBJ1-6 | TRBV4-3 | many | CASSQVGQHNSPLHF | TGCGCCAGCAGCCAAGTCGGACAGCATAATTCACCCCTCCACTTT
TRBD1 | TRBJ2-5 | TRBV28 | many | CASSFPDRGKTQYF | TGTGCCAGCAGTTTCCCGGACAGGGGGAAGACCCAGTACTTC
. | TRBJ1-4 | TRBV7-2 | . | CASAGKTNEKLFF | TGTGCCAGCGCGGGGAAAACTAATGAAAAACTGTTTTTT
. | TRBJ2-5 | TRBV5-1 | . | CASSSGTNSAETQYF | TGCGCCAGCAGCTCGGGGACCAACTCTGCGGAGACCCAGTACTTC
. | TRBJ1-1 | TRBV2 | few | CASSFDRRSSGAFF | TGTGCCAGCAGTTTCGACAGGAGATCGTCCGGAGCTTTCTTT
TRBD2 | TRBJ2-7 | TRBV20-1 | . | CSARVLDAGGLYEQYF | TGCAGTGCTAGAGTGTTGGATGCGGGGGGCCTGTACGAACAGTACTTC
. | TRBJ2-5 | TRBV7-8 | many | CASSPRTEPSKETQYF | TGTGCCAGCAGCCCCCGGACAGAGCCGTCAAAAGAGACCCAGTACTTC
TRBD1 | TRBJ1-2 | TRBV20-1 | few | CSARGDRGLPGDDGYTF | TGCAGTGCTAGAGGGGACAGGGGTCTCCCCGGGGACGATGGCTACACCTTC
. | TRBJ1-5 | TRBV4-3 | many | CASSQHRDQPQHF | TGCGCCAGCAGCCAGCACAGGGATCAGCCCCAGCATTTT
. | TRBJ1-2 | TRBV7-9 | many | CASSLPTGHGYTF | TGTGCCAGCAGCCTCCCGACAGGTCATGGCTACACCTTC
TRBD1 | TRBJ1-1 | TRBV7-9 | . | CASSHRDRSWGTEAFF | TGTGCCAGCAGCCACCGGGACAGGTCGTGGGGCACTGAAGCTTTCTTT
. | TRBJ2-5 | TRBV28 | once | CASTSGRDQPQYF | TGTGCCAGCACAAGTGGCAGAGATCAGCCCCAGTACTTC
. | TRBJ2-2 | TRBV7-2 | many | CASSLVPRRTGDQGELFF | TGTGCCAGCAGCTTAGTTCCCCGACGGACTGGAGATCAGGGGGAGCTGTTTTTT
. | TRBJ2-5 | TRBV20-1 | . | CSARQTQETQYF | TGCAGTGCTAGACAGACCCAAGAGACCCAGTACTTC
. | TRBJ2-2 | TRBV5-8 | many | CASSLAGGRNTGELFF | TGTGCCAGCAGCTTGGCCGGTGGCCGTAACACCGGGGAGCTGTTTTTT
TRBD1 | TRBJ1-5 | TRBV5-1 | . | CASSPGTVGSPQHF | TGCGCCAGCAGCCCCGGGACAGTGGGGTCGCCCCAGCATTTT
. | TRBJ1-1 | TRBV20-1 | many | CSARGPSRRNTEAFF | TGCAGTGCTAGAGGACCGAGTCGTAGGAACACTGAAGCTTTCTTT
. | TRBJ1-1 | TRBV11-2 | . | CASSLAGQWNTEAFF | TGTGCCAGCAGCCTAGCCGGACAGTGGAACACTGAAGCTTTCTTT
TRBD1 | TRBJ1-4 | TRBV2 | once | CASRRDREDEKLFF | TGTGCCAGCAGGAGGGACAGGGAGGACGAAAAACTGTTTTTT
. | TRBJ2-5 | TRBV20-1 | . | CSAHSATGNNQPQYF | TGCAGTGCCCATTCGGCGACAGGAAACAATCAGCCCCAGTACTTC
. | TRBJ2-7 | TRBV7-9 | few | CASSPGTVLSYEQYF | TGTGCCAGCAGCCCGGGGACCGTATTATCCTACGAGCAGTACTTC
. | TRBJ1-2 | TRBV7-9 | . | CASSSPQKGEYGYTF | TGTGCCAGCAGCTCCCCTCAAAAGGGAGAATATGGCTACACCTTC
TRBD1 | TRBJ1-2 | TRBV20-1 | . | CSVPAPQGGGGYTF | TGCAGTGTACCAGCCCCACAGGGGGGGGGTGGCTACACCTTC
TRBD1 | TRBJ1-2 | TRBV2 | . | CASCPGGTEWYGYTF | TGTGCCAGCTGCCCCGGCGGGACAGAGTGGTATGGCTACACCTTC
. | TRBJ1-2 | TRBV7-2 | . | CASSFRRPRDYGYTF | TGTGCCAGCAGCTTCCGTCGACCCCGAGACTATGGCTACACCTTC
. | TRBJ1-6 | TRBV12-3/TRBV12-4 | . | CASSLGGANNSPLHF | TGTGCCAGCAGTTTAGGGGGCGCGAATAATTCACCCCTCCACTTT